This is a list of T cell receptor beta chains from one sample in a study of control samples from healthy donors and cancer patients. TCRdb's table, derived via immunoSEQ multiplex PCR, lists solely in-frame clones and lacks some. The sample has under 90,000 clones, roughly 92% seen once. Sequences were obtained from blood. The receptor source for this set is a woman aged 55-75 years in good health. Both conserved end residues are part of each CDR3. The order of the fields is V gene, D gene, J gene, clone size, CDR3 protein, CDR3 DNA. D genes are given only for firm matches. Only part of the rows carry a size: once, few, many, or a class if the clone is expanded.

>TRBV7-2|NA|TRBJ1-3|once
CASTPTAGNTIYF
TGTGCCAGCACTCCCACAGCCGGAAACACCATATATTTT
>TRBV19|NA|TRBJ1-5|NA
CASSIWSGEDQPQHF
TGTGCCAGTAGTATCTGGTCAGGGGAGGATCAGCCCCAGCATTTT
>TRBV28|TRBD1|TRBJ1-2|NA
CASSSPQRTGVYGYTF
TGTGCCAGCAGTTCCCCACAAAGGACAGGAGTCTATGGCTACACCTTC
>TRBV27|TRBD1|TRBJ1-6|NA
CASSQQGENSPLHF
TGTGCCAGCAGTCAACAGGGGGAAAATTCACCCCTCCACTTT
>TRBV9|NA|TRBJ2-6|NA
CASSLTGTGISGANVLTF
TGTGCCAGCAGCCTAACCGGGACTGGCATATCTGGGGCCAACGTCCTGACTTTC
>TRBV11-2|NA|TRBJ1-3|NA
CASSTTATSGNTIYF
TGTGCCAGCAGCACGACTGCTACCTCTGGAAACACCATATATTTT
>TRBV7-9|NA|TRBJ1-2|NA
CASSFQTGYTF
TGTGCCAGCAGCTTCCAAACTGGCTACACCTTC
>TRBV7-2|TRBD1|TRBJ1-1|NA
CASSSGQGSAEAFF
TGTGCCAGCAGCTCTGGACAGGGAAGCGCTGAAGCTTTCTTT
>TRBV24-1|NA|TRBJ2-1|NA
CATSQGGSQNEQFF
TGTGCCACCAGTCAGGGGGGAAGCCAGAATGAGCAGTTCTTC
>TRBV27|NA|TRBJ1-2|NA
CASSFSSGGLNGYTF
TGTGCCAGCAGTTTTTCTTCTGGGGGGCTGAATGGCTACACCTTC
>TRBV12-3/TRBV12-4|NA|TRBJ2-3|NA
CASSLSDTQYF
TGTGCCAGCAGTTTAAGTGATACGCAGTATTTT
>TRBV27|NA|TRBJ2-3|NA
CASSLLVAADTQYF
TGTGCCAGCAGTTTATTAGTAGCCGCAGATACGCAGTATTTT
>TRBV9|TRBD2|TRBJ2-2|once
CASSWAGGATGELFF
TGTGCCAGCAGTTGGGCGGGAGGAGCCACCGGGGAGCTGTTTTTT
>TRBV27|TRBD1|TRBJ1-1|NA
CASTQGARAFF
TGTGCCAGCACCCAGGGGGCGAGGGCTTTCTTT
>TRBV27|NA|TRBJ2-1|NA
CASSNRDGPPLNEQFF
TGTGCCAGCAGTAACCGGGACGGCCCACCTCTCAATGAGCAGTTCTTC
>TRBV29-1|TRBD1|TRBJ1-3|NA
CSVEGRGGFFGNTIYF
TGCAGCGTTGAGGGCCGAGGGGGCTTTTTTGGAAACACCATATATTTT
>TRBV27|TRBD1|TRBJ1-4|NA
CASRGLGTGNEKLFF
TGTGCCAGCCGCGGCCTCGGGACAGGGAATGAAAAACTGTTTTTT
>TRBV10-3|TRBD2|TRBJ2-1|NA
CAIRERERSYNEQFF
TGTGCCATCAGGGAGCGGGAACGATCCTACAATGAGCAGTTCTTC
>TRBV28|NA|TRBJ1-5|NA
CASSLNSLNQPQHF
TGTGCCAGCAGTTTAAACAGCCTAAATCAGCCCCAGCATTTT
>TRBV7-9|TRBD2|TRBJ2-1|NA
CASSHSGSSYNEQFF
TGTGCCAGCAGCCATAGCGGGAGCTCCTACAATGAGCAGTTCTTC
>TRBV10-2|NA|TRBJ1-2|NA
CASSAFGRNYGYTF
TGCGCCAGCAGTGCCTTCGGGAGAAACTATGGCTACACCTTC
>TRBV28|NA|TRBJ1-5|NA
CASTVSNQPQHF
TGTGCCAGCACGGTTAGCAATCAGCCCCAGCATTTT
>TRBV29-1|TRBD2|TRBJ2-1|NA
CSVKPRLAGVYNEQFF
TGCAGCGTAAAGCCCCGATTAGCGGGAGTGTACAATGAGCAGTTCTTC
>TRBV28|TRBD2|TRBJ2-3|NA
CASSWGGSTDTQYF
TGTGCCAGCAGTTGGGGGGGTTCCACAGATACGCAGTATTTT
>TRBV28|NA|TRBJ1-5|NA
CASSRHAGNQPQHF
TGTGCCAGCAGTAGGCATGCGGGCAATCAGCCCCAGCATTTT
>TRBV5-1|NA|TRBJ2-7|NA
CASSPGPSAQSYEQYF
TGCGCCAGCAGCCCGGGACCCAGCGCCCAATCCTACGAGCAGTACTTC
>TRBV6-5|NA|TRBJ1-1|NA
CASRDIYSFSTEAFF
TGTGCCAGCAGAGACATCTACAGCTTTTCTACTGAAGCTTTCTTT
>TRBV6-5|NA|TRBJ2-3|NA
CASRRGSTTDTQYF
TGTGCCAGCAGACGGGGCAGCACCACAGATACGCAGTATTTT
>TRBV7-2|TRBD2|TRBJ2-3|NA
CASSSPPGTSGTTDTQYF
TGTGCCAGCAGCTCCCCCCCAGGGACTAGCGGTACCACAGATACGCAGTATTTT
>TRBV2|NA|TRBJ1-2|NA
CASRETKTSNYGYTF
TGTGCCAGCAGGGAGACAAAGACGAGTAACTATGGCTACACCTTC
>TRBV6-5|NA|TRBJ1-2|NA
CASSLQDVRGGYTF
TGTGCCAGCAGTCTTCAGGACGTTCGGGGTGGCTACACCTTC
>TRBV6-5|NA|TRBJ1-5|NA
CASKTRGNQPQHF
TGTGCCAGCAAAACGAGGGGCAATCAGCCCCAGCATTTT
>TRBV20-1|NA|TRBJ2-5|NA
CSASLSLQRGGGWETQYF
TGCAGTGCTAGTTTGTCCTTGCAACGAGGGGGGGGTTGGGAGACCCAGTACTTC
>TRBV28|TRBD1|TRBJ1-4|NA
CASSRQGVNEKLFF
TGTGCCAGCAGCCGACAGGGGGTGAATGAAAAACTGTTTTTT
>TRBV27|NA|TRBJ2-5|NA
CASSFGGRLEETQYF
TGTGCCAGCAGTTTCGGGGGAAGGTTGGAAGAGACCCAGTACTTC
>TRBV6-5|NA|TRBJ2-5|NA
CASGHLANRETQYF
TGTGCCAGCGGGCATCTAGCGAACAGGGAGACCCAGTACTTC
>TRBV28|NA|TRBJ2-7|NA
CASSLQGGNYEQYF
TGTGCCAGCAGTTTACAGGGGGGGAACTACGAGCAGTACTTC
>TRBV21-1|NA|TRBJ2-6|NA
CASSKKVGRTSVSGANVLTF
TGTGCCAGCAGCAAAAAGGTCGGTAGGACTAGCGTCTCTGGGGCCAACGTCCTGACTTTC
>TRBV3-1/TRBV3-2|TRBD1|TRBJ1-5|NA
CASSQGQGYQPQHF
TGTGCCAGCAGCCAGGGACAGGGTTATCAGCCCCAGCATTTT
>TRBV10-2|NA|TRBJ2-1|NA
CASRLLAHRYNEQFF
TGCGCCAGCAGACTCCTAGCCCACAGATACAATGAGCAGTTCTTC